The 30 T cell receptor beta chains presented below share a single source sample, sequenced in a study of blood T cell repertoires in COVID-19. Profiling relied on immunoSEQ multiplex PCR, and the TCRdb table lists in-frame clones only, not all of them. The table lists some 200,000 clones, 65% to 90% of them singletons. Sequencing was done on a sample of peripheral blood. These receptors were taken from a man aged 50-59 years with active or convalescent COVID-19.

For this clone: An end of the junction differs from the germline gene, which may be a read error. The chain has TRBV2 and TRBJ2-1; 8 bases match TRBD1. The CDR3 covers 16 residues. Per germline, CDR1 SNHLY and CDR2 FYNNEI. The CDR3 loop reads CASSEGWTGKRNEQFF. The DNA of the CDR3 is TGTGCCAGCAGCGAAGGCTGGACAGGGAAGAGAAATGAGCAGTTCTTC.

The gene calls are TRBV7-3 and TRBJ1-1; no reliable D call. V gave up 5 bases and J gave up 8 bases, with 15 bases separating them. Germline V lookup: CDR1 SGHTA, CDR2 FQGTGA. The CDR3 is 13 amino acids. As DNA, the CDR3 is TGTGCCAGCAGCGCGGGCTTAGATACAGAAGCTTTCTTT. Protein product: CASSAGLDTEAFF.

V and J are TRBV25-1 and TRBJ1-2; no firm D call. There are 14 residues in the CDR3. V was clipped by 4 bases and J by 2 bases, with 11 bases between them. The germline V gene has CDR1 MGHDK and CDR2 SYGVNS. Written as DNA, the CDR3 is TGTGCCAGCAGTGTCCCAGAGGTCAACTATGGCTACACCTTC. Residues: CASSVPEVNYGYTF.

The rearrangement uses TRBV7-2 and TRBJ1-2; D perhaps matches TRBD1 (6 bases). Germline values: CDR1 SGHTA, CDR2 FQGNSA. Trimming cost V 1 base and J 5 bases, with 11 bases left between them. CDR3 size: 14 residues. CDR3 region: CASSLGRQEYGYTF. CDR3 coding DNA: TGTGCCAGCAGCTTAGGTCGACAGGAGTATGGCTACACCTTC.

This chain connects TRBV27 to TRBJ2-5, with TRBD1 identical over 7 bases. The CDR3 extends over 13 amino acids. Looked up from germline, CDR1 is MNHEY and CDR2 is SMNVEV (reference sequence). The V and J ends lost 5 bases and 7 bases, in that order; junction bases with no gene match: 7. CDR3 sequence: CASSPDRVGTQYF. The DNA of the CDR3 is TGTGCCAGCAGTCCCGACAGGGTAGGGACCCAGTACTTC.

CDR3 nucleotide sequence: TGTGCCACCCAAACGACAGGGTCGGCCGAGCAGTACTTC. It codes for CATQTTGSAEQYF. The V gene is TRBV24-1, the J gene TRBJ2-7; 7 positions match TRBD1. Germline CDR1 is KGHDR and CDR2 is SFDVKD. The CDR3 spans 13 residues. V was pared by 9 bases and J by 6 bases, with 10 bases of the junction left unmatched.

This chain uses TRBV24-1 with TRBJ2-2; 7 nucleotides agree with TRBD1. V lost 4 bases to trimming and J lost 5 bases; unmatched junction nucleotides: 9. CDR3 length: 16 amino acids. CDR1 KGHDR and CDR2 SFDVKD come from the germline V gene. This CDR3 reads CATSDRRQGRTGELFF. Written as DNA, the CDR3 is TGTGCCACCAGTGACCGAAGACAGGGTCGGACCGGGGAGCTGTTTTTT.

This chain uses TRBV5-4 with TRBJ2-5; 10 nucleotides line up with TRBD2. The CDR3 has 15 residues. Trimming cost V 0 bases and J 5 bases; bases outside gene matches: 4. Germline-derived CDR1 and CDR2 are SGHNT and YYREEE (reference sequence). The DNA for the CDR3 is TGTGCCAGCAGCTTGGGAGGGACTAGCGTTGAGACCCAGTACTTC. Translating it yields CASSLGGTSVETQYF.

The chain uses TRBV24-1 and TRBJ2-1; the match to TRBD2 covers 8 bases. After removal of 1 base from V and 4 bases from J, the junction contained 2 bases not matched to a gene. From germline, CDR1 is KGHDR and CDR2 SFDVKD. The length of the CDR3 is 15 residues. For the CDR3, the DNA is TGTGCCACCAGTGATTTCGGGGGGGGATACAATGAGCAGTTCTTC. Translating gives CATSDFGGGYNEQFF.

Comments on this clone: Its ends do not fully match the called genes, so a read error is possible. The genes are TRBV7-7 and TRBJ2-6; no definite D call. Looked up from germline, CDR1 is SSHAT and CDR2 is FNYEAQ (reference sequence). The CDR3 is 16 amino acids. The CDR3 DNA reads as TGTGCTAGCAGCCCCTGGCCCCGAGGAGGGGCCAACGTCCTGACTTTC. Amino acids: CASSPWPRGGANVLTF.

This clone was observed a few times. V usage is TRBV4-1 and J usage is TRBJ1-1; the D is unclear. Germline V gene sequence: CDR1 MGHRA, CDR2 YSYEKL. Trimming took 0 bases from V and 3 from J, leaving 8 bases between them. CDR3 size: 14 residues. The CDR3 is CASSQEPGHTEAFF. CDR3 nucleotide sequence: TGCGCCAGCAGCCAAGAACCAGGCCACACTGAAGCTTTCTTT.

The V call is TRBV20-1, the J call TRBJ2-7; no firm D call. Germline CDR1 is DFQATT and CDR2 is SNEGSKA (reference sequence). V was shortened by 6 bases and J by 7 bases, with 13 bases between the two germline ends. The CDR3 sequence is 11 residues long. The CDR3 loop is CSALSGREQYV. CDR3 coding DNA: TGCAGTGCCCTCTCAGGCCGGGAGCAGTACGTC.

The chain uses TRBV5-1 and TRBJ1-1; the match to TRBD1 covers 7 bases. V lost 4 bases to trimming and J lost 3 bases; unmatched junction nucleotides: 6. Germline values: CDR1 SGHRS, CDR2 YFSETQ. This CDR3 contains 14 residues. The CDR3 coding sequence is TGCGCCAGCAGCCAGTCGGGACAGTACACTGAAGCTTTCTTT. Translation: CASSQSGQYTEAFF.

V is TRBV3-1 (or the pseudogene TRBV3-2) and J is TRBJ1-4; the match to TRBD1 covers 8 bases. The CDR3 covers 17 residues. Germline lookup yields CDR1 LGHDT and CDR2 YNNKEL (reference sequence). The V segment lost 1 base and the J segment 1 base; nucleotides outside the gene matches: 5. The CDR3 protein is CASSQGARGLTNEKLFF. The CDR3 region has the DNA TGTGCCAGCAGCCAAGGGGCCAGGGGGCTAACTAATGAAAAACTGTTTTTT.

This clone has more than one count but fewer than ten. J is TRBJ1-5 and V is TRBV19; tentatively, D is TRBD1 (6 bases). The germline gives CDR1 LNHDA, CDR2 SQIVND (reference sequence). Trimming shortened V by 4 bases and J by 7 bases, and 23 bases separated the two germline ends. The CDR3 is 17 residues long. The CDR3 DNA sequence: TGTGCCAGTAGTACCTCAGTGACAGGTGTTTCAGGACAGCCCCAGCATTTT. It codes for CASSTSVTGVSGQPQHF.

The chain combines TRBV5-1 with TRBJ2-3, with D possibly matching TRBD1 (7 bases). This CDR3 has 15 residues. Trimming pared 0 bases from V and 6 bases from J, leaving 14 bases between. Germline CDR1 reads SGHRS; CDR2 reads YFSETQ. The CDR3 here is CASSLGQGGVDTQYF. CDR3 coding DNA: TGCGCCAGCAGCTTGGGGCAGGGGGGAGTGGATACGCAGTATTTT.

The chain joins TRBV28 to TRBJ2-7; no definite D call. The CDR3 is 11 amino acids. V lost 4 bases and J 4 bases, leaving 5 bases between the germline ends. Germline V gene sequence: CDR1 MDHEN, CDR2 SYDVKM. The CDR3 protein is CASSYGYEQYF. The CDR3 region has the DNA TGTGCCAGCAGTTACGGTTACGAGCAGTACTTC.

The chain recombines TRBV19 with TRBJ1-2, with 7 bases fitting TRBD1. The CDR3 loop spans 13 amino acids. The V gene end was trimmed by 8 bases and the J gene end by 8 bases; junction bases not matched to a gene: 11. Germline assignment: CDR1 LNHDA and CDR2 SQIVND (reference sequence). The CDR3 here is CASGTGQVSGYTF. The CDR3 coding sequence is TGTGCCAGTGGCACCGGACAGGTCAGCGGCTACACCTTC.

This clone was seen once. The V gene is TRBV2, the J gene TRBJ2-5, with a weak D call TRBD2 (6 bases). With 8 bases removed from V and 4 bases from J, the gap between germline ends came to 20 bases. The CDR3 runs 15 residues. Per the germline V gene, CDR1 is SNHLY and CDR2 is FYNNEI. CDR3: CASAAVGGHGETQYF. CDR3 nucleotide sequence: TGTGCCAGCGCCGCCGTGGGAGGTCACGGAGAGACCCAGTACTTC. Looking up the rest from reference TRBV2 and TRBJ2-5 gives the full variable domain: EPEVTQTPSHQVTQMGQEVILRCVPISNHLYFYWYRQILGQKVEFLVSFYNNEISEKSEIFDDQFSVERPDGSNFTLKIRSTKLEDSAMYFCASAAVGGHGETQYFGPGTRLLVL.

This clone was found many times. The chain combines TRBV6-2 or TRBV6-3 with TRBJ2-7; D might be TRBD1 (8 bases). This CDR3 spans 16 amino acids. Germline V gene data show CDR1 as MNHEY and CDR2 as SVGEGT. The V end lost 4 bases, the J end lost 3 bases, and 19 bases lay between the germline ends. The CDR3 here is CASSWTGRVLSYEQYF. The CDR3 nucleotides are TGTGCCAGCAGTTGGACAGGGAGGGTGTTGAGCTACGAGCAGTACTTC.

A single count supports this clone. This chain joins TRBV2 and TRBJ1-3; no firm D call. Trimming cost V 10 bases and J 2 bases, with 15 bases left between them. Germline V gives CDR1 SNHLY, CDR2 FYNNEI. This CDR3 comprises 14 residues. In nucleotides, the CDR3 is TGTGCCACCCAGAACAGTGCCACTGGAAACACCATATATTTT. Its protein product is CATQNSATGNTIYF.

This rearrangement joins TRBV11-2 to TRBJ1-4; TRBD1 might be the D (6 bases). The V end lost 1 base, the J end lost 0 bases, and 9 bases lay between the germline ends. Germline lookup yields CDR1 SGHAT and CDR2 FQNNGV. The CDR3 contains 16 residues. The CDR3 here is CASSLAGHSTNEKLFF. The CDR3 DNA reads TGTGCCAGCAGCTTAGCGGGACACTCAACTAATGAAAAACTGTTTTTT. Supplemented by reference TRBV11-2 and TRBJ1-4, the full variable domain reads EAGVAQSPRYKIIEKRQSVAFWCNPISGHATLYWYQQILGQGPKLLIQFQNNGVVDDSQLPKDRFSAERLKGVDSTLKIQPAKLEDSAVYLCASSLAGHSTNEKLFFGSGTQLSVL.

This sequence joins TRBV18 and TRBJ1-5; D remains ambiguous. Germline values: CDR1 KGHSH, CDR2 LQKENI. V gave up 2 bases and J gave up 1 base, with 12 bases separating them. The CDR3 sequence is 16 residues long. Here the CDR3 reads CASSPSGPLSNQPQHF. The CDR3 DNA sequence: TGTGCCAGCTCACCAAGCGGCCCCTTGAGCAATCAGCCCCAGCATTTT.

J is TRBJ2-4 and V is TRBV18; possibly TRBD1 for D (7 bases). The CDR3 covers 15 residues. The V end was cut by 3 bases, the J end by 8 bases, with 17 bases between. Germline CDR1 and CDR2: KGHSH and LQKENI. CDR3 nucleotide sequence: TGTGCCAGCTCACCCGGACTACCCCAGGGGGACATTCAGTACTTC. Protein: CASSPGLPQGDIQYF.

V is TRBV6-6 and J is TRBJ2-1; D is ambiguous. CDR1 and CDR2 (germline): MNHNY, SVGAGI (reference sequence). The CDR3 is 13 residues long. Trimming pared 0 bases from V and 4 bases from J, leaving 4 bases between. CDR3 loop: CASSYSEYNEQFF. Written as DNA, the CDR3 is TGTGCCAGCAGTTACTCGGAGTACAATGAGCAGTTCTTC.

The rearrangement links TRBV19 to TRBJ1-1, with D perhaps matching TRBD1 (5 bases). Trimming took off 6 bases at V and 5 bases at J, with 16 bases between the two ends. The length of the CDR3 is 14 residues. From germline, CDR1 is LNHDA and CDR2 SQIVND (reference sequence). CDR3 DNA: TGTGCCAGTAGATCCTCCCCTGGGGGGACTGAAGCTTTCTTT. Protein: CASRSSPGGTEAFF.

J is TRBJ2-1 and V is TRBV7-6; 11 bases match TRBD2. CDR1 is SGHVS, CDR2 FNYEAQ, per germline. V lost 5 bases to trimming and J lost 4 bases; unmatched junction nucleotides: 4. There are 15 residues in the CDR3. CDR3 coding DNA: TGTGCCAGCAGCCAAACTAGCGGGGGTTACAATGAGCAGTTCTTC. Protein product: CASSQTSGGYNEQFF. The full variable domain, its missing parts supplied by reference TRBV7-6 and TRBJ2-1, is GAGVSQSPRYKVTKRGQDVALRCDPISGHVSLYWYRQALGQGPEFLTYFNYEAQQDKSGLPNDRFSAERPEGSISTLTIQRTEQRDSAMYRCASSQTSGGYNEQFFGPGTRLTVL.

The rearrangement joins TRBV15 to TRBJ2-1; 7 nucleotides line up with TRBD2. Germline V gives CDR1 LNHNV, CDR2 YYDKDF (reference sequence). The CDR3 has 17 amino acids. V shed 1 base, J shed 8 bases, and the junction held 14 bases outside the gene matches. The chain's CDR3 is CATSRVRTSDHGDEQFF. In DNA, the CDR3 is TGTGCCACCAGCAGAGTAAGGACTAGTGACCACGGGGATGAGCAGTTCTTC.

The V call is TRBV7-2, the J call TRBJ2-1; TRBD2 might be the D (5 bases). Germline V lookup: CDR1 SGHTA, CDR2 FQGNSA. V dropped 7 bases and J dropped 0 bases, with 16 bases sitting between them. This CDR3 is built from 16 residues. CDR3 protein: CASTQDSRSSYNEQFF. As DNA, the CDR3 is TGTGCCAGCACCCAGGACTCGAGAAGCTCCTACAATGAGCAGTTCTTC.

The V call is TRBV19, the J call TRBJ2-4; D is ambiguous. Germline lookup yields CDR1 LNHDA and CDR2 SQIVND (reference sequence). The V end was cut by 3 bases, the J end by 9 bases, with 15 bases between. The CDR3 is 14 amino acids. The CDR3 DNA sequence: TGTGCCAGTAGTATCTCGGCAGGCTACGGCATTCAGTACTTC. Amino acid sequence: CASSISAGYGIQYF.